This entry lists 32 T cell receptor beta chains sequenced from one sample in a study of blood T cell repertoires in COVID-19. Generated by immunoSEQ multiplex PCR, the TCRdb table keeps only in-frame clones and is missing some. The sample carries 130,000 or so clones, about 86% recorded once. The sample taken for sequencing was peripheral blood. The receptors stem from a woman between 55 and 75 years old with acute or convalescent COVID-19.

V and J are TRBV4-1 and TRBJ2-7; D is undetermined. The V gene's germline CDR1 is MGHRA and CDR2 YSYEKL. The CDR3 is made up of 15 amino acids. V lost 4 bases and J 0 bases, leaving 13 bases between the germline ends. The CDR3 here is CASSPTPSSSYEQYF. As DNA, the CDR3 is TGCGCCAGCAGCCCAACACCTTCCAGCTCCTACGAGCAGTACTTC.

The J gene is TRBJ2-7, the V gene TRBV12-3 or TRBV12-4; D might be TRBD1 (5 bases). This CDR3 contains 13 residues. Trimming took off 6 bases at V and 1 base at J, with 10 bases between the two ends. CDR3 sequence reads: CASRKQVSYEQYF. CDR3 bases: TGTGCCAGCAGAAAACAGGTATCCTACGAGCAGTACTTC.

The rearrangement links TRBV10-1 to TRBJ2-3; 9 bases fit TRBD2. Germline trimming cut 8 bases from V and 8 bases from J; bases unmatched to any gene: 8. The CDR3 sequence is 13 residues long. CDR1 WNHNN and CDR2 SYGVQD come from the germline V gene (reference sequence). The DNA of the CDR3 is TGCGCCAGCGGCCCTAGCGGGGAAGGTACGCAGTATTTT. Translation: CASGPSGEGTQYF.

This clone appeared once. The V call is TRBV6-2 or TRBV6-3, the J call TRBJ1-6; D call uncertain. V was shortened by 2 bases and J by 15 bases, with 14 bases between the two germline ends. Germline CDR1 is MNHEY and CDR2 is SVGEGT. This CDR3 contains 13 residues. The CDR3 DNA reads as TGTGCCAGCAGTTACGGTGAACCCCGGGACCTCCACTTT. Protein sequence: CASSYGEPRDLHF.

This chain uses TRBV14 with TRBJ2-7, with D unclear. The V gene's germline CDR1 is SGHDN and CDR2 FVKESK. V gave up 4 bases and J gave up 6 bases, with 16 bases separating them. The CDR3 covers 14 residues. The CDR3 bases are TGTGCCAGCAGCCCCAACATCCCCACGTCCGAGCAGTACTTC. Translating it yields CASSPNIPTSEQYF. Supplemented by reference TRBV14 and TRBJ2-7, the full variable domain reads EAGVTQFPSHSVIEKGQTVTLRCDPISGHDNLYWYRRVMGKEIKFLLHFVKESKQDESGMPNNRFLAERTGGTYSTLKVQPAELEDSGVYFCASSPNIPTSEQYFGPGTRLTVT.

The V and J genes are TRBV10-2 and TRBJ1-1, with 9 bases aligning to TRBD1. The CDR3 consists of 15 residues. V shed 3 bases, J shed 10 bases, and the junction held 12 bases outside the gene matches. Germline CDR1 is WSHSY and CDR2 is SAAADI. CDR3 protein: CASSEAQGARPGAFF. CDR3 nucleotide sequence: TGCGCCAGCAGTGAAGCACAGGGGGCTCGCCCTGGAGCTTTCTTT.

The CDR3 region is CASSGTARSTEAFF. CDR3 sequence (DNA): TGTGCCAGCAGCGGGACAGCCCGTTCCACTGAAGCTTTCTTT. The V call is TRBV11-3, the J call TRBJ1-1; TRBD1 matches at 7 bases. The CDR3 covers 14 residues. The V segment lost 5 bases and the J segment 4 bases; nucleotides outside the gene matches: 7. Germline V lookup: CDR1 SGHNT, CDR2 YENEEA.

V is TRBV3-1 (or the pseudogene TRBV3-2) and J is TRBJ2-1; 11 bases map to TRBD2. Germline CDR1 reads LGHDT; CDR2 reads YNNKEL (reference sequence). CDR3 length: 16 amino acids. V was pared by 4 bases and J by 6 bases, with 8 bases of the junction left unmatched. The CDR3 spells CASSPLAGGLINEQFF. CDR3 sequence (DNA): TGTGCCAGCAGCCCCTTAGCGGGGGGGCTGATCAATGAGCAGTTCTTC.

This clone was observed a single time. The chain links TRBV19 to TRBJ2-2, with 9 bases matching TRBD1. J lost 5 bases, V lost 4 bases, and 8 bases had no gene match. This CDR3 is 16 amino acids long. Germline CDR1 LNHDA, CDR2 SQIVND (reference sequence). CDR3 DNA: TGTGCCAGTAGTAGGGGACAGGGCGGACCGACCGGGGAGCTGTTTTTT. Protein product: CASSRGQGGPTGELFF.

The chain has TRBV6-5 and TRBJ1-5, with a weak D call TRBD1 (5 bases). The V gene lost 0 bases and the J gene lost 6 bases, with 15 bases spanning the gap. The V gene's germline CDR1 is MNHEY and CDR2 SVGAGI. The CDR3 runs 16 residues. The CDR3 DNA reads TGTGCCAGCAGTTACTCGGTGACAGCCTCTCGTCAGCCCCAGCATTTT. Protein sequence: CASSYSVTASRQPQHF.

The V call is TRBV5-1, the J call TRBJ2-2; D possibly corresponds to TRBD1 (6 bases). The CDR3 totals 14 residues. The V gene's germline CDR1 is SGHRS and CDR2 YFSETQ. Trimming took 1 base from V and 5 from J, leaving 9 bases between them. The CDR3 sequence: CASSLTGKTGELFF. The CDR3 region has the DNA TGCGCCAGCAGCTTGACAGGGAAGACCGGGGAGCTGTTTTTT.

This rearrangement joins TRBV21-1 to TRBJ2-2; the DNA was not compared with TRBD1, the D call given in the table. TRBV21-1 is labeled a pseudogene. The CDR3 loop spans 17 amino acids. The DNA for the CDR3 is TGTGCCAGCAGCCATACGCAGGGATCTCGCGACACCGGGGAGCTGTTTTTT. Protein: CASSHTQGSRDTGELFF.

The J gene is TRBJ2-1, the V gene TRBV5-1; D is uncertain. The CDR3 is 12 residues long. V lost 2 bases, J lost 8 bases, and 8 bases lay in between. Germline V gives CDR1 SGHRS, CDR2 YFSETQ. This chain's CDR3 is CASSFAGHEQFF. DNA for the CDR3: TGCGCCAGCAGCTTTGCAGGCCATGAGCAGTTCTTC.

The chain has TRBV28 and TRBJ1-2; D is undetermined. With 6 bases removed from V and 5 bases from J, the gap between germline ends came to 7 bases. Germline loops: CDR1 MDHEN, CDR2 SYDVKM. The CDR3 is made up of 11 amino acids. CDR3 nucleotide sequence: TGTGCCAGCAGCTACCTTTATGGCTACACCTTC. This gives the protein CASSYLYGYTF.

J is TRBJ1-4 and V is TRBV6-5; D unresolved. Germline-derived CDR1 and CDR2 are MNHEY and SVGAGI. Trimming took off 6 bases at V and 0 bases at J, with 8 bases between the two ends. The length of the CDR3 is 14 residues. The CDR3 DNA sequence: TGTGCCAGCAGGGCGGTAGCAACTAATGAAAAACTGTTTTTT. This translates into CASRAVATNEKLFF.

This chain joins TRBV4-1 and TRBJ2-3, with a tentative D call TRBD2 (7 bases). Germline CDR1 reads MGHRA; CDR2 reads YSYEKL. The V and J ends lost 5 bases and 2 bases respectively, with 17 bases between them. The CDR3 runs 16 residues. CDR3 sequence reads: CASSEGGAGATDTQYF. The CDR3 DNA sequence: TGCGCCAGCAGCGAGGGGGGGGCGGGGGCCACAGATACGCAGTATTTT.

CDR3 nucleotides: TGTGCCATCAAAACAGGGGGAAAAGAGACCCAGTACTTC. Its protein is CAIKTGGKETQYF. The rearrangement uses TRBV10-3 and TRBJ2-5, with 8 positions matching TRBD1. CDR3 length equals 13 residues. The V gene's germline CDR1 is ENHRY and CDR2 SYGVKD. Germline trimming cut 7 bases from V and 3 bases from J; bases unmatched to any gene: 4.

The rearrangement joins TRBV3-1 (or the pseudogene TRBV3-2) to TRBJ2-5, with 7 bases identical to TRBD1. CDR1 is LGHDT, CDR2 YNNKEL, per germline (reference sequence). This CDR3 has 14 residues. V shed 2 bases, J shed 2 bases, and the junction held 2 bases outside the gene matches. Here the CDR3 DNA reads TGTGCCAGCAGCCAAAACAGGGGTCAAGAGACCCAGTACTTC. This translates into CASSQNRGQETQYF.

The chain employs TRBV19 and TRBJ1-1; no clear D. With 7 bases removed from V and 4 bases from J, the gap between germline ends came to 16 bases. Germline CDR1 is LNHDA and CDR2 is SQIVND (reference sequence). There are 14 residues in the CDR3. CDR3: CASTLGRFGTEAFF. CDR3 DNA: TGTGCCAGTACCCTAGGGAGGTTCGGCACTGAAGCTTTCTTT.

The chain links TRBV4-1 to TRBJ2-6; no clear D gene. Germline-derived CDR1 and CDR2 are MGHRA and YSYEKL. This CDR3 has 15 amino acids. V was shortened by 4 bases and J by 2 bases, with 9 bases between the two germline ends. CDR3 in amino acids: CASSPDTPGANVLTF. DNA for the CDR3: TGCGCCAGCAGCCCTGACACTCCTGGGGCCAACGTCCTGACTTTC.

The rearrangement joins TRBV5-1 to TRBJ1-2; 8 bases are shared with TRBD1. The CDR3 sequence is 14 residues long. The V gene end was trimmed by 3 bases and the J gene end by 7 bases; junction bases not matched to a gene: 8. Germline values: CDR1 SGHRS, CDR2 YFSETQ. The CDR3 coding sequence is TGCGCCAGCAGCTCCCTCGGGACAGGCTTTGGCTACACCTTC. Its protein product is CASSSLGTGFGYTF. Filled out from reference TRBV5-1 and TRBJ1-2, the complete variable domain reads KAGVTQTPRYLIKTRGQQVTLSCSPISGHRSVSWYQQTPGQGLQFLFEYFSETQRNKGNFPGRFSGRQFSNSRSEMNVSTLELGDSALYLCASSSLGTGFGYTFGSGTRLTVV.

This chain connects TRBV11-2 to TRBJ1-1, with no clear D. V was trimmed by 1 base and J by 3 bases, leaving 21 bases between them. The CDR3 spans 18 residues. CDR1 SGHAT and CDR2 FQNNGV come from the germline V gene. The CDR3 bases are TGTGCCAGCAGCTTAGCTAACCTTGAGGCCCTCGGGGACACTGAAGCTTTCTTT. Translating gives CASSLANLEALGDTEAFF.

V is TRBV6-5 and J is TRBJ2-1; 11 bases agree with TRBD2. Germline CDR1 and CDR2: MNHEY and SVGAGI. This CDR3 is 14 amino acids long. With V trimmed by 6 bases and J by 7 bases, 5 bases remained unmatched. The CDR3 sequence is CASRPTSGNNEQFF. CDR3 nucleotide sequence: TGTGCCAGCAGACCGACTAGCGGGAATAATGAGCAGTTCTTC.

CDR3 region: CASSRDRGRGVSYEQYF. CDR3 in DNA: TGTGCCAGCAGCCGGGACAGGGGGCGAGGAGTGTCCTACGAGCAGTACTTC. V gene TRBV5-4 combines with J gene TRBJ2-7; 12 nucleotides line up with TRBD1. Germline CDR1 is SGHNT and CDR2 is YYREEE (reference sequence). The CDR3 sequence is 17 residues long. J was trimmed by 1 base and V by 4 bases; bases with no gene match: 9.

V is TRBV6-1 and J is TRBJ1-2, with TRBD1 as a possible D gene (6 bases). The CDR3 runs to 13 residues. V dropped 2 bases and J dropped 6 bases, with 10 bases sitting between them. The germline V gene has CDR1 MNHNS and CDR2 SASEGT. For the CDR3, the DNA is TGTGCCAGCAGTGAAAGGGCAGGGGATGGCTACACCTTC. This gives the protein CASSERAGDGYTF.

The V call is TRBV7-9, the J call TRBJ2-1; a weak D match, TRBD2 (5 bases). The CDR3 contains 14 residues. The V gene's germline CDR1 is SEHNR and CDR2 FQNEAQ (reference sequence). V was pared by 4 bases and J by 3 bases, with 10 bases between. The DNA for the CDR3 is TGTGCCAGCAGCTCGCCTAGCATCTACAATGAGCAGTTCTTC. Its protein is CASSSPSIYNEQFF.

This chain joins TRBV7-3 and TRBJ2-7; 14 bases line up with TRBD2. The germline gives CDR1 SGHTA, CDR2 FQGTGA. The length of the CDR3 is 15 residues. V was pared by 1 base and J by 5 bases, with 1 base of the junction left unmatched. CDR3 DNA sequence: TGTGCCAGCAGCTTAATGGGACTAGCGGGGGACGAGCAGTACTTC. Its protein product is CASSLMGLAGDEQYF.

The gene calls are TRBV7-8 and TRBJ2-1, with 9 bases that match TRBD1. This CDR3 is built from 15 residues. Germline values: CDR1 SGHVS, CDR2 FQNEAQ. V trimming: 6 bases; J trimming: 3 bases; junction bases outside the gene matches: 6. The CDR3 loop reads CASRPWTGDYNEQFF. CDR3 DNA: TGTGCCAGCAGACCCTGGACAGGGGACTACAATGAGCAGTTCTTC.

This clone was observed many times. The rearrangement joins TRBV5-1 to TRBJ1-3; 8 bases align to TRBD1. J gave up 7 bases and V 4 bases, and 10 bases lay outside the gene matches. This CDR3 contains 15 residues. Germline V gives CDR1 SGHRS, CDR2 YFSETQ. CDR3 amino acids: CASSADGQGANTIYF. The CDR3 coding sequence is TGCGCCAGCAGCGCCGACGGACAGGGAGCTAACACCATATATTTT.

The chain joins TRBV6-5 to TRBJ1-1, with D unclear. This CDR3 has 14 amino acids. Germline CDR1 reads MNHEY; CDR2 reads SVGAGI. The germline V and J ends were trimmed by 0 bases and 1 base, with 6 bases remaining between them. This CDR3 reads CASSYSRGNTEAFF. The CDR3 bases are TGTGCCAGCAGTTACTCCAGAGGGAACACTGAAGCTTTCTTT.

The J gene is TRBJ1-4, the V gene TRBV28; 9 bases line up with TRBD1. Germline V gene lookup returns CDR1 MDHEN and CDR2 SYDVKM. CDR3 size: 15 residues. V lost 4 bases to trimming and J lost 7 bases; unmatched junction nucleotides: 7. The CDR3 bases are TGTGCCAGCAGTTCCGGGGGACAGGGAGGTGAAAAACTGTTTTTT. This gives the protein CASSSGGQGGEKLFF.

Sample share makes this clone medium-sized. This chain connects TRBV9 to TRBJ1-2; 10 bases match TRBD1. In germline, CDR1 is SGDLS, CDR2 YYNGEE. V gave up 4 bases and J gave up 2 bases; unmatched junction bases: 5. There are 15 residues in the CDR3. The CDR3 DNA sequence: TGTGCCAGCAGCCCCGGGGGACAGGGGAACTATGGCTACACCTTC. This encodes CASSPGGQGNYGYTF.